This TCR beta chain was sequenced for a study of T cells after posttransplantation cyclophosphamide. Germline CDR1 reads SGHVS; CDR2 reads FQNEAQ. The CDR3 extends over 14 amino acids. V lost 5 bases, J lost 1 base, and 9 bases lay in between. Assay: immunoSEQ multiplex PCR; the TCRdb copy retains only in-frame clones and omits some. Of fewer than 25,000 clones listed, 86% are singletons. The sample comprised PBMCs. This rearrangement joins TRBV7-8 to TRBJ2-1, with D tentatively TRBD2 (7 bases). The clonotype was recovered from a woman aged 60 to 75 with a blood cancer, CMV-positive, and with a related stem cell donor. CDR3 protein: CASSRGGSYNEQFF. The CDR3 bases are TGTGCCAGCAGCAGGGGGGGATCCTACAATGAGCAGTTCTTC.